Following are 23 T cell receptor beta chains from one sample sequenced in a study of blood T cell repertoires in COVID-19. Measured with immunoSEQ multiplex PCR; TCRdb has only the in-frame clones, and not every one. The table shows roughly 380,000 clones, with roughly 86% occurring only once. The sample was PBMCs or T cells enriched from blood (not recorded which). Every receptor here comes from a young woman who had been exposed to COVID-19.

The gene calls are TRBV3-1 (or the pseudogene TRBV3-2) and TRBJ1-6; D is unclear. This CDR3 comprises 15 residues. CDR1 is LGHDT, CDR2 YNNKEL, per germline (reference sequence). The V gene lost 6 bases and the J gene lost 6 bases, with 15 bases spanning the gap. The CDR3: CASSRKSEGNSPLHF. DNA for the CDR3: TGTGCCAGCAGTCGGAAGTCGGAGGGTAATTCACCCCTCCACTTT.

The rearrangement joins TRBV3-1 (or the pseudogene TRBV3-2) to TRBJ1-2; tentative D call: TRBD1 (5 bases). The V end was cut by 2 bases, the J end by 2 bases, with 18 bases between. The CDR3 has 17 amino acids. CDR1 and CDR2 (germline): LGHDT, YNNKEL (reference sequence). CDR3 sequence (DNA): TGTGCCAGCAGCCAACCAAGTGGGGGACTAAACAACTATGGCTACACCTTC. Amino acids: CASSQPSGGLNNYGYTF.

The rearrangement joins TRBV27 to TRBJ2-1; the D gene is possibly TRBD1 (5 bases). V lost 2 bases, J lost 2 bases, and 13 bases lay in between. Germline assignment: CDR1 MNHEY and CDR2 SMNVEV (reference sequence). This CDR3 is 16 amino acids long. The CDR3 is CASSLLLVGPYNEQFF. The CDR3 DNA reads as TGTGCCAGCAGTTTACTCTTAGTGGGGCCCTACAATGAGCAGTTCTTC.

V is TRBV5-1 and J is TRBJ2-7; 9 bases align to TRBD1. Per germline, CDR1 SGHRS and CDR2 YFSETQ. J lost 1 base, V lost 7 bases, and 9 bases had no gene match. This CDR3 has 15 residues. In DNA, the CDR3 is TGCGCCAGCTGCACTGGGGACAGGGCGTCCTACGAGCAGTACTTC. This codes for CASCTGDRASYEQYF.

The V and J genes are TRBV6-5 and TRBJ2-7; D may be TRBD2 (6 bases). Germline V gene lookup returns CDR1 MNHEY and CDR2 SVGAGI. The length of the CDR3 is 14 residues. Trimming pared 5 bases from V and 4 bases from J, leaving 15 bases between. The CDR3 DNA is TGTGCCAGCAGTCTTAACCGGGACTTATACGAGCAGTACTTC. This translates into CASSLNRDLYEQYF.

The rearrangement links TRBV18 to TRBJ2-1; 14 bases align to TRBD2. The CDR3 consists of 18 residues. Germline CDR1 KGHSH, CDR2 LQKENI. The V and J ends lost 4 bases and 6 bases, in that order; junction bases with no gene match: 11. The CDR3 nucleotides are TGTGCCAGCTCACGTACCGGGACTAGCGGGAGATATGGCAATGAGCAGTTCTTC. Amino acids: CASSRTGTSGRYGNEQFF.

The V and J genes are TRBV5-5 and TRBJ1-2; a possible D gene is TRBD1 (5 bases). CDR3 length: 14 residues. Germline V gene data show CDR1 as SGHKS and CDR2 as YYEKEE (reference sequence). Trimming took off 2 bases at V and 2 bases at J, with 10 bases between the two ends. The CDR3 DNA reads TGTGCCAGCAGCTTTGGGGAGGGGAACTATGGCTACACCTTC. Translating gives CASSFGEGNYGYTF.

The rearrangement uses TRBV5-4 and TRBJ2-1; TRBD2 matches at 10 bases. The CDR3 spans 17 residues. CDR1 is SGHNT, CDR2 YYREEE, per germline (reference sequence). With 0 bases clipped from V and 7 bases from J, the junction kept 10 bases outside the gene matches. CDR3 bases: TGTGCCAGCAGCTTGGGTCAAGGGATAGCGGGAGGTAATGAGCAGTTCTTC. Residues: CASSLGQGIAGGNEQFF. Together with reference TRBV5-4 and TRBJ2-1, the CDR3 gives the full variable domain: ETGVTQSPTHLIKTRGQQVTLRCSSQSGHNTVSWYQQALGQGPQFIFQYYREEENGRGNFPPRFSGLQFPNYSSELNVNALELDDSALYLCASSLGQGIAGGNEQFFGPGTRLTVL.

The rearrangement joins TRBV7-6 to TRBJ2-1, with D maybe TRBD2 (6 bases). From germline, CDR1 is SGHVS and CDR2 FNYEAQ. This CDR3 has 15 residues. The V gene lost 2 bases and the J gene lost 7 bases, with 15 bases spanning the gap. The CDR3 sequence: CASSLWSGRGNEQFF. CDR3 coding DNA: TGTGCCAGCAGCTTATGGAGCGGGCGAGGGAATGAGCAGTTCTTC.

The chain joins TRBV6-5 to TRBJ1-1; 7 bases are a match to TRBD1. Germline CDR1 MNHEY, CDR2 SVGAGI. The V segment lost 2 bases and the J segment 7 bases; nucleotides outside the gene matches: 7. This CDR3 has 14 amino acids. The CDR3 region is CASSYGGQINEAFF. The CDR3 DNA sequence: TGTGCCAGCAGTTACGGGGGACAGATTAATGAAGCTTTCTTT.

This chain links TRBV19 with TRBJ2-1, with D maybe TRBD2 (5 bases). This CDR3 spans 17 amino acids. Between the trimmed V and J ends, which lost 0 bases and 4 bases, there was a span of 16 bases. Germline assignment: CDR1 LNHDA and CDR2 SQIVND (reference sequence). The CDR3 sequence is CASSIDAARAIYNEQFF. CDR3 nucleotides: TGTGCCAGTAGTATAGACGCCGCGCGGGCGATATACAATGAGCAGTTCTTC.

The chain has TRBV19 and TRBJ1-3, with D possibly matching TRBD1 (6 bases). V was pared by 6 bases and J by 2 bases, with 11 bases between. This CDR3 is 14 amino acids long. The germline V gene encodes CDR1 LNHDA and CDR2 SQIVND (reference sequence). The CDR3 DNA reads as TGTGCCAGTAGCCTGTGGGACACTGGAAACACCATATATTTT. Translating it yields CASSLWDTGNTIYF.

The chain has TRBV3-1 (or the pseudogene TRBV3-2) and TRBJ1-2; possibly TRBD1 for D (5 bases). Germline values: CDR1 LGHDT, CDR2 YNNKEL (reference sequence). V lost 4 bases and J lost 5, with 11 bases in between. This CDR3 has 13 residues. The CDR3 nucleotides read TGTGCCAGCAGCCGGAGGGGCGTGTATGGCTACACCTTC. It codes for CASSRRGVYGYTF.

The CDR3 DNA reads as TGCAGTGCTAGTTTTCCGGAAAACATTCAGTACTTC. Translating it yields CSASFPENIQYF. The chain employs TRBV20-1 and TRBJ2-4; no clear D. Germline V gene lookup returns CDR1 DFQATT and CDR2 SNEGSKA (reference sequence). The CDR3 sequence is 12 residues long. The V and J ends lost 3 bases and 5 bases respectively, with 8 bases between them.

The chain joins TRBV28 to TRBJ2-7, with TRBD1 matching 12 bases. Germline assignment: CDR1 MDHEN and CDR2 SYDVKM. J lost 7 bases, V lost 5 bases, and 9 bases had no gene match. CDR3 length equals 15 residues. The CDR3 DNA is TGTGCCAGCAGTGGGCCGGGACAGGGGGCGCGAGAGCAGTACTTC. Protein sequence: CASSGPGQGAREQYF. Drawing the rest from reference TRBV28 and TRBJ2-7, the complete variable domain is DVKVTQSSRYLVKRTGEKVFLECVQDMDHENMFWYRQDPGLGLRLIYFSYDVKMKEKGDIPEGYSVSREKKERFSLILESASTNQTSMYLCASSGPGQGAREQYFGPGTRLTVT.

This chain links TRBV6-5 with TRBJ2-7; the D gene is possibly TRBD2 (5 bases). Trimming cost V 5 bases and J 0 bases, with 8 bases left between them. The germline gives CDR1 MNHEY, CDR2 SVGAGI. CDR3 length: 13 residues. DNA for the CDR3: TGTGCCAGCAGTAGGCTAGCCTCCTACGAGCAGTACTTC. It codes for CASSRLASYEQYF.

V usage is TRBV19 and J usage is TRBJ2-7; TRBD2 is a possible D gene (6 bases). The length of the CDR3 is 14 residues. Germline lookup yields CDR1 LNHDA and CDR2 SQIVND (reference sequence). V was cut by 7 bases and J by 3 bases, with 16 bases left in between. The CDR3 nucleotides read TGTGCCAGTACCCACGGCGGGGTGGGCTACGAGCAGTACTTC. Protein sequence: CASTHGGVGYEQYF. Full variable domain (missing parts from reference TRBV19 and TRBJ2-7): DGGITQSPKYLFRKEGQNVTLSCEQNLNHDAMYWYRQDPGQGLRLIYYSQIVNDFQKGDIAEGYSVSREKKESFPLTVTSAQKNPTAFYLCASTHGGVGYEQYFGPGTRLTVT.

This clone appeared a few times. This chain joins TRBV5-1 and TRBJ1-1, with 7 bases matching TRBD1. Germline CDR1 and CDR2: SGHRS and YFSETQ. The CDR3 totals 17 residues. V shed 0 bases and J 0 bases; nucleotides not matched to a gene: 8. CDR3 amino acids: CASSLEGPGQLNTEAFF. In DNA, the CDR3 is TGCGCCAGCAGCTTGGAAGGGCCGGGACAGCTGAACACTGAAGCTTTCTTT.

The rearrangement links TRBV23-1 to TRBJ1-2; D is unclear. TRBV23-1 counts as an open reading frame of uncertain function. The CDR3 consists of 16 residues. V lost 0 bases and J 8 bases, leaving 19 bases between the germline ends. The CDR3 coding sequence is TGCGCCAGCAGTCAATCCCTCAGGTTAGTTGGAACCGGCTACACCTTC. Translation gives CASSQSLRLVGTGYTF.

The CDR3 region is CASSLGANTEAFF. CDR3 coding DNA: TGCGCCAGCAGCTTGGGGGCGAACACTGAAGCTTTCTTT. The chain links TRBV5-1 to TRBJ1-1; D not certain. Trimming removed 0 bases from V and 1 base from J, with 4 bases in between. The CDR3 has 13 residues. The germline V gene encodes CDR1 SGHRS and CDR2 YFSETQ.

The rearrangement joins TRBV24-1 to TRBJ2-2; TRBD1 matches 7 bases. The V gene's germline CDR1 is KGHDR and CDR2 SFDVKD. The CDR3 is made up of 14 amino acids. Trimming cost V 7 bases and J 5 bases; bases outside gene matches: 6. The CDR3 region is CATSGTAVTGELFF. CDR3 bases: TGTGCCACCAGCGGGACAGCTGTGACCGGGGAGCTGTTTTTT.

This clone was recorded once. The chain's CDR3 is CASSLVAGDSPLHF. The CDR3 nucleotides read TGTGCCAGCAGCTTGGTGGCAGGCGATTCACCCCTCCACTTT. This sequence joins TRBV5-4 and TRBJ1-6, with D unresolved. This CDR3 contains 14 residues. V lost 0 bases and J lost 8, with 9 bases in between. Germline V lookup: CDR1 SGHNT, CDR2 YYREEE (reference sequence).

The chain is built from TRBV3-1 (or the pseudogene TRBV3-2) and TRBJ2-3, with 7 bases identical to TRBD2. This CDR3 has 16 residues. Trimming cost V 4 bases and J 5 bases; bases outside gene matches: 12. Germline CDR1 and CDR2: LGHDT and YNNKEL (reference sequence). CDR3 DNA: TGTGCCAGCAGCCCGCAAGCGTGGGGGGGGGTAGATACGCAGTATTTT. As protein: CASSPQAWGGVDTQYF.